This T cell receptor (beta chain) was retrieved from a study of T cell therapy after organ transplantation. About the research overall: T cells were expanded about two weeks with 30 CMV class I/II epitopes. Patients received a median of 1.92 x 10^8 CMV-specific T cells over 2 to 6 infusions. Study-wide results and limits: Both transferred clonotypes and endogenous ones absent from products apparently reconstituted. In nonresponders, large pretherapy expansions changed minimally after therapy.

V was cut by 4 bases and J by 5 bases, with 18 bases left in between. The germline CDR1 and CDR2 sequences are SGDLS and YYNGEE. CDR3 length: 15 amino acids. TCRdb's copy holds only in-frame clones and misses some; the assay was immunoSEQ multiplex PCR. Of 20,000 to 25,000 clones listed, 84% were seen once; the top ten hold under 45%. Remarks on this clone: What it recognizes is unknown.

Stated time point: 20-29 weeks after completion of therapy. The TCR comes from a human patient who had received a solid organ transplant and had CMV disease. Some T cells may be graft donor cells. The sample here was CD8+ T cells from blood, taken after autologous CMV-specific T cell therapy. This chain uses TRBV9 with TRBJ2-5; TRBD2 is a possible D gene (6 bases). The chain's CDR3 is CASSPHPGLGETQYF. The CDR3 DNA reads as TGTGCCAGCAGCCCTCACCCGGGACTGGGGGAGACCCAGTACTTC. The variable domain in full, completed from reference TRBV9 and TRBJ2-5, reads DSGVTQTPKHLITATGQRVTLRCSPRSGDLSVYWYQQSLDQGLQFLIQYYNGEERAKGNILERFSAQQFPDLHSELNLSSLELGDSALYFCASSPHPGLGETQYFGPGTRLLVL.